The 27 T cell receptor beta chains presented below share a single source sample, sequenced in a study of control samples from healthy donors and cancer patients. Some clones are missing from TCRdb's copy, which holds only in-frame ones; the method was immunoSEQ multiplex PCR. Of roughly 160,000 clones in the sample, 94% were seen once. Sequenced: PBMCs. The receptor set was obtained from a man in his 60s with colorectal cancer.

V and J are TRBV5-4 and TRBJ2-5, with 13 positions matching TRBD2. CDR1 is SGHNT, CDR2 YYREEE, per germline (reference sequence). V shed 3 bases, J shed 5 bases, and the junction held 4 bases outside the gene matches. The CDR3 length is 15 residues. CDR3 region: CASSSGLAGHETQYF. CDR3 coding DNA: TGTGCCAGCAGCTCGGGACTAGCGGGGCACGAGACCCAGTACTTC. The whole variable domain, remainder taken from reference TRBV5-4 and TRBJ2-5, is ETGVTQSPTHLIKTRGQQVTLRCSSQSGHNTVSWYQQALGQGPQFIFQYYREEENGRGNFPPRFSGLQFPNYSSELNVNALELDDSALYLCASSSGLAGHETQYFGPGTRLLVL.

V is TRBV7-9 and J is TRBJ1-3; 7 bases are a match to TRBD1. Germline CDR1 is SEHNR and CDR2 is FQNEAQ (reference sequence). This CDR3 comprises 15 residues. V lost 5 bases and J lost 2; bases outside the gene matches: 6. The CDR3 here is CASSASQGAGNTIYF. The CDR3 coding sequence is TGTGCCAGCAGCGCCTCGCAGGGGGCTGGAAACACCATATATTTT.

The chain employs TRBV7-2 and TRBJ2-2; D may be TRBD1 or TRBD2 (5 bases each). This CDR3 contains 17 residues. Trimming pared 3 bases from V and 0 bases from J, leaving 14 bases between. From germline, CDR1 is SGHTA and CDR2 FQGNSA. Here the CDR3 DNA reads TGTGCCAGCAGCTTTGATGGGGACGGCCCGAACACCGGGGAGCTGTTTTTT. Its translation: CASSFDGDGPNTGELFF. Based on the CDR3 plus reference TRBV7-2 and TRBJ2-2, the full variable domain is GAGVSQSPSNKVTEKGKDVELRCDPISGHTALYWYRQSLGQGLEFLIYFQGNSAPDKSGLPSDRFSAERTGGSVSTLTIQRTQQEDSAVYLCASSFDGDGPNTGELFFGEGSRLTVL.

The gene calls are TRBV27 and TRBJ2-7; perhaps TRBD1 as D (5 bases). Germline V gene lookup returns CDR1 MNHEY and CDR2 SMNVEV (reference sequence). The ends were cut back, 2 bases at V and 0 bases at J, with 11 bases in the middle. The CDR3 runs to 15 residues. The CDR3 bases are TGTGCCAGCAGTTTAAGTCAGGGCGGCTCCTACGAGCAGTACTTC. It translates to CASSLSQGGSYEQYF.

The chain uses TRBV4-3 and TRBJ2-3, with D maybe TRBD2 (6 bases). The germline V gene has CDR1 LGHNA and CDR2 YSLEER. This CDR3 region has 16 residues. V shed 4 bases and J shed 5 bases, with 19 bases lying between them. For the CDR3, the DNA is TGCGCCAGCAGCCCCTCTTTGGGGGGTGGTAGAGATACGCAGTATTTT. Translating it yields CASSPSLGGGRDTQYF.

Only one count was recorded for this clone. The chain employs TRBV6-4 and TRBJ1-1, with D maybe TRBD1 (5 bases). Germline values: CDR1 MRHNA, CDR2 SNTAGT. The germline V and J ends were trimmed by 11 bases and 10 bases, with 11 bases remaining between them. CDR3 length equals 9 residues. The CDR3 DNA reads TGTGCCCTAGGTGGGGGAGCTTTCTTT. Translation: CALGGGAFF.

This clone was detected once. J is TRBJ1-2 and V is TRBV18, with 8 bases lining up with TRBD1. V trimming: 3 bases; J trimming: 0 bases; junction bases outside the gene matches: 9. Per germline, CDR1 KGHSH and CDR2 LQKENI. The CDR3 is 17 amino acids. The CDR3 DNA is TGTGCCAGCTCACCGTCGAAGACAGGGGCCCCTAACTATGGCTACACCTTC. Its protein product is CASSPSKTGAPNYGYTF.

The V call is TRBV11-2, the J call TRBJ2-3, with TRBD2 matching over 7 bases. The CDR3 covers 14 residues. With 7 bases clipped from V and 4 bases from J, the junction kept 8 bases outside the gene matches. The V gene's germline CDR1 is SGHAT and CDR2 FQNNGV. For the CDR3, the DNA is TGTGCCAGCACCCCGGCGGGGGAGGCAGATACGCAGTATTTT. This encodes CASTPAGEADTQYF. The variable domain in full, completed from reference TRBV11-2 and TRBJ2-3, reads EAGVAQSPRYKIIEKRQSVAFWCNPISGHATLYWYQQILGQGPKLLIQFQNNGVVDDSQLPKDRFSAERLKGVDSTLKIQPAKLEDSAVYLCASTPAGEADTQYFGPGTRLTVL.

Comment on this clone: Other nucleotide sequences from this sample produce the same CDR3. This rearrangement joins TRBV9 to TRBJ1-1, with D possibly being TRBD1 (5 bases). Trimming left V 0 bases short and J 0 bases short, with 6 bases between. Germline CDR1 SGDLS, CDR2 YYNGEE. CDR3 length: 14 amino acids. CDR3: CASSVGQMNTEAFF. The CDR3 region has the DNA TGTGCCAGCAGCGTAGGACAGATGAACACTGAAGCTTTCTTT.

This sequence joins TRBV5-8 and TRBJ2-3, with TRBD2 identical over 9 bases. Germline V gene lookup returns CDR1 SGHTS and CDR2 YDEGEE. The CDR3 totals 14 residues. V lost 7 bases, J lost 5 bases, and 8 bases stayed unmatched. CDR3 amino acids: CASPGGGVVDTQYF. In nucleotides, the CDR3 is TGTGCCAGCCCAGGCGGGGGGGTCGTAGATACGCAGTATTTT. The full variable domain, in which reference TRBV5-8 and TRBJ2-3 provide the parts outside the CDR3, is EAGVTQSPTHLIKTRGQQATLRCSPISGHTSVYWYQQALGLGLQFLLWYDEGEERNRGNFPPRFSGRQFPNYSSELNVNALELEDSALYLCASPGGGVVDTQYFGPGTRLTVL.

The J gene is TRBJ1-2, the V gene TRBV6-2 or TRBV6-3; D gene uncertain. The V gene's germline CDR1 is MNHEY and CDR2 SVGEGT. CDR3 length: 15 amino acids. Trimming took off 5 bases at V and 3 bases at J, with 16 bases between the two ends. The CDR3 here is CASSRTDGAYYGYTF. In nucleotides, the CDR3 is TGTGCCAGCAGTCGGACGGACGGAGCATACTATGGCTACACCTTC.

The rearrangement joins TRBV29-1 to TRBJ1-1; TRBD1 is a possible D gene (5 bases). The CDR3 has 13 amino acids. CDR1 and CDR2 from the germline V gene are SQVTM and ANQGSEA. The germline V and J ends were trimmed by 3 bases and 2 bases, with 10 bases remaining between them. The CDR3 DNA sequence: TGCAGCGTTGACCCGGGACGCAACACTGAAGCTTTCTTT. Its translation is CSVDPGRNTEAFF.

This sequence joins TRBV18 and TRBJ1-5; tentatively, D is TRBD1 (5 bases). Trimming stripped 6 bases from V and 2 bases from J, with 11 bases between. The CDR3 length is 14 residues. Germline CDR1 is KGHSH and CDR2 is LQKENI. The CDR3: CASSPTERNQPQHF. CDR3 sequence (DNA): TGTGCCAGCTCCCCGACAGAGCGCAATCAGCCCCAGCATTTT.

The CDR3, as DNA: TGCGCCAGCAGCCAAGCAACAGGGGGCGATGAGCAGTTCTTC. It translates to CASSQATGGDEQFF. The chain is built from TRBV4-1 and TRBJ2-1, with TRBD1 identical over 9 bases. V shed 1 base and J 8 bases; nucleotides not matched to a gene: 3. CDR1 is MGHRA, CDR2 YSYEKL, per germline. The CDR3 is 14 amino acids.

The chain is built from TRBV9 and TRBJ1-6, with 7 bases lining up with TRBD1. The germline V gene encodes CDR1 SGDLS and CDR2 YYNGEE. The CDR3 sequence is 15 residues long. J gave up 6 bases and V 3 bases, and 6 bases lay outside the gene matches. CDR3 residues: CASSGTGTANSPLHF. CDR3 nucleotide sequence: TGTGCCAGCAGCGGAACCGGGACAGCTAATTCACCCCTCCACTTT.

The rearrangement uses TRBV19 and TRBJ2-1, with TRBD1 matching over 7 bases. The CDR3 contains 15 residues. CDR1 is LNHDA and CDR2 is SQIVND in the germline V gene (reference sequence). V lost 6 bases and J lost 4; bases outside the gene matches: 9. In DNA form, the CDR3 reads TGTGCCAGTAGAAAACAGGGGTTGGGATACAATGAGCAGTTCTTC. It specifies CASRKQGLGYNEQFF.

The rearrangement links TRBV18 to TRBJ2-5, with TRBD2 matching 10 bases. Germline assignment: CDR1 KGHSH and CDR2 LQKENI. Losses at the gene ends were 1 base for V and 1 base for J; bases not matched to a gene: 3. The CDR3 totals 16 residues. The CDR3 sequence: CASSPRASGGQETQYF. CDR3 bases: TGTGCCAGCTCACCACGGGCTAGCGGGGGCCAAGAGACCCAGTACTTC.

The V and J genes are TRBV19 and TRBJ2-2; D could derive from TRBD1 or TRBD2 (5 bases each). Trimming stripped 2 bases from V and 10 bases from J, with 17 bases between. The CDR3 length is 15 residues. Germline CDR1 reads LNHDA; CDR2 reads SQIVND (reference sequence). This CDR3 reads CASSIITNGGEELFF. CDR3 DNA sequence: TGTGCCAGTAGTATAATAACGAATGGGGGAGAGGAGCTGTTTTTT.

This clone was found a few times. The rearrangement uses TRBV3-1 (or the pseudogene TRBV3-2) and TRBJ1-5; D remains unclear. The CDR3 runs 14 residues. V dropped 0 bases and J dropped 4 bases, with 7 bases sitting between them. Looked up from germline, CDR1 is LGHDT and CDR2 is YNNKEL (reference sequence). The CDR3 DNA follows: TGTGCCAGCAGCCAAGATTTTTCAAATCAGCCCCAGCATTTT. As protein: CASSQDFSNQPQHF.

In DNA form, the CDR3 reads TGTGCCAGCAGCCGGTTACTAGCGGGGGGGCCTGGGGATACGCAGTATTTT. It codes for CASSRLLAGGPGDTQYF. The chain uses TRBV3-1 (or the pseudogene TRBV3-2) and TRBJ2-3; 13 nucleotides match TRBD2. V was pared by 4 bases and J by 6 bases, with 10 bases of the junction left unmatched. From germline, CDR1 is LGHDT and CDR2 YNNKEL (reference sequence). CDR3 length: 17 residues.

The chain uses TRBV19 and TRBJ1-1; D remains unclear. V gave up 1 base and J gave up 7 bases, with 10 bases separating them. The CDR3 is 13 residues long. Germline CDR1 reads LNHDA; CDR2 reads SQIVND (reference sequence). In DNA, the CDR3 is TGTGCCAGTAGTATAGTCGGCGGACTTGAAGCTTTCTTT. Protein product: CASSIVGGLEAFF. The full variable domain, completed using reference TRBV19 and TRBJ1-1, is DGGITQSPKYLFRKEGQNVTLSCEQNLNHDAMYWYRQDPGQGLRLIYYSQIVNDFQKGDIAEGYSVSREKKESFPLTVTSAQKNPTAFYLCASSIVGGLEAFFGQGTRLTVV.

This CDR3 reads CASGLPTPRNYSNQPQHF. The CDR3 DNA sequence: TGTGCTAGTGGTTTGCCAACCCCCAGGAATTATAGCAATCAGCCCCAGCATTTT. The V and J genes are TRBV12-5 and TRBJ1-5; D uncertain. V dropped 2 bases and J dropped 0 bases, with 17 bases sitting between them. In germline, CDR1 is LGHNT, CDR2 FRNRAP. This CDR3 spans 18 amino acids.

This clone is a singleton in its sample. One end of the junction is discordant with germline, which a read error may explain. This chain links TRBV18 with TRBJ1-4, with a possible D match to TRBD1 (6 bases). Germline CDR1 KGHSH, CDR2 LQKENI. The CDR3 contains 15 residues. The CDR3 coding sequence is TGTGCCAGCTCGCCACAGGGAGGGCTCGATGAAAAACTGTTTTTT. This translates into CASSPQGGLDEKLFF.

V usage is TRBV29-1 and J usage is TRBJ2-7, with D unclear. Trimming took off 1 base at V and 3 bases at J, with 7 bases between the two ends. CDR1 SQVTM and CDR2 ANQGSEA come from the germline V gene. The CDR3 totals 12 residues. The CDR3 DNA reads TGCAGCGTTGAAGTGGCTAGCTACGAGCAGTACTTC. Translated, it gives CSVEVASYEQYF.

This sequence joins TRBV6-6 and TRBJ1-5, with TRBD1 identical over 8 bases. The germline V gene encodes CDR1 MNHNY and CDR2 SVGAGI (reference sequence). The CDR3 is 15 amino acids. V lost 6 bases and J lost 0; bases outside the gene matches: 4. The CDR3 protein is CASSFTGGSNQPQHF. Here the CDR3 DNA reads TGTGCCAGCAGCTTCACAGGGGGTAGCAATCAGCCCCAGCATTTT.

This clone has just a few counts. The chain recombines TRBV29-1 with TRBJ1-2, with D possibly being TRBD1 (5 bases). CDR1 and CDR2 (germline): SQVTM, ANQGSEA. This CDR3 spans 13 amino acids. Trimming removed 7 bases at V and 2 bases at J, with 14 bases between. As DNA, the CDR3 is TGCAGCGCCTCGGTTGGGGGGAACTATGGCTACACCTTC. It yields the protein CSASVGGNYGYTF.

This CDR3 reads CASSYGGGQGTDTQYF. The CDR3 DNA is TGTGCCAGCAGTTACGGGGGGGGACAGGGCACAGATACGCAGTATTTT. The chain has TRBV6-5 and TRBJ2-3; tentatively, D is TRBD1 (8 bases). CDR1 and CDR2 from the germline V gene are MNHEY and SVGAGI. The V end was cut by 2 bases, the J end by 1 base, with 13 bases between. The CDR3 length is 16 residues.